This T cell receptor (beta chain) stems from a study of blood T cell repertoires in COVID-19. Study details: Samples came from the United States, Italy and Spain, spanning acute and convalescent COVID-19. Nucleic acid was either cDNA or gDNA, and it came from T cells, B-cell-depleted T cells, or PBMCs.

In the authors' methods: Reference gene primer amplification gave nucleated cell count estimates. TCRdb's copy holds only in-frame clones and misses some; the assay was immunoSEQ multiplex PCR. The DNA was the basis for D and trimming; V, J and clone size are from that table. This table has 250,000 to 300,000 clones, 70% to 90% appearing once. Specimen: peripheral blood. This TCR derives from a man aged 18 to 35 with active or convalescent COVID-19.

The CDR3 region is CASTGSYGRGYEQYF. DNA for the CDR3: TGTGCCAGCACCGGTAGCTACGGGAGGGGGTACGAGCAGTACTTC. The V and J genes are TRBV11-2 and TRBJ2-7; 8 bases are shared with TRBD2. V lost 7 bases and J lost 4; bases outside the gene matches: 12. The CDR3 spans 15 residues. Germline loops: CDR1 SGHAT, CDR2 FQNNGV. The variable domain in full, with the rest retrieved from reference TRBV11-2 and TRBJ2-7, is EAGVAQSPRYKIIEKRQSVAFWCNPISGHATLYWYQQILGQGPKLLIQFQNNGVVDDSQLPKDRFSAERLKGVDSTLKIQPAKLEDSAVYLCASTGSYGRGYEQYFGPGTRLTVT.